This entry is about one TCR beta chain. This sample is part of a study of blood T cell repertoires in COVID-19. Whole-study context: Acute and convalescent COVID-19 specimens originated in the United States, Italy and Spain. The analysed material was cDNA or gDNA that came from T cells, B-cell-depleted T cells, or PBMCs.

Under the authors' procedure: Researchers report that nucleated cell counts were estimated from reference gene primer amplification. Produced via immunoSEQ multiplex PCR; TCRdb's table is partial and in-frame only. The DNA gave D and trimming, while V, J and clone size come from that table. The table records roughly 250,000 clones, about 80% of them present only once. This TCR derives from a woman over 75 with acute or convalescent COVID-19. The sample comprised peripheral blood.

The CDR3 bases are TGTGCCAGCAGTGGGGACAGAGGTGTGGAGACCCAGTACTTC. Translating gives CASSGDRGVETQYF. The chain joins TRBV25-1 to TRBJ2-5, with 7 bases identical to TRBD1. After removal of 4 bases from V and 5 bases from J, the junction contained 7 bases not matched to a gene. From germline, CDR1 is MGHDK and CDR2 SYGVNS. The CDR3 has 14 amino acids.